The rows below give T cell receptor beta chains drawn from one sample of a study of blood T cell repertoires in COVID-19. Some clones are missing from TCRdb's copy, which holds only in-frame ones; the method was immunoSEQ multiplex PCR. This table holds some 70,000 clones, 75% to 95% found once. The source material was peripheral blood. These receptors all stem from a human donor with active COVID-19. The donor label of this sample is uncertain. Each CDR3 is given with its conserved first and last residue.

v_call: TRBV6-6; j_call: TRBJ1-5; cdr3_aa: CASSPSGFEPQHF
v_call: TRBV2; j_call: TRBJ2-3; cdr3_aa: CASSVHSAGTDTQYF
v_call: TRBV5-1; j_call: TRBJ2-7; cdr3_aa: CASSLVETGIHEQYF
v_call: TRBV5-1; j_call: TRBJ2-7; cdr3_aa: CASSLGGTPSEQYF
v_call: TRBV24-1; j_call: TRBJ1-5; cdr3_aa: CATSDGSLDSEKPQHF
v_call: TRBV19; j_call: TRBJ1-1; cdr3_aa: CASSSPGTGNTEAFF
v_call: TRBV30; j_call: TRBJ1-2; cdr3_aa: CASKRGNNYGYTF
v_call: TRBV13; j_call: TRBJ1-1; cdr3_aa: CASSLKKTGNTEAFF
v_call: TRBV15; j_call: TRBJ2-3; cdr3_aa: CATSRDRSGDTQYF
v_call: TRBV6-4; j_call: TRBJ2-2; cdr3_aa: CASSVLAGTGELFF
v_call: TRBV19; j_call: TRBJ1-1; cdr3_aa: CASSIDSVPNTEAFF
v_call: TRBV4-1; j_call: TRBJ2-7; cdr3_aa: CASSRSDNPLYEQYF
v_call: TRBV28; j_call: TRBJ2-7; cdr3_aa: CASKYYEQYF
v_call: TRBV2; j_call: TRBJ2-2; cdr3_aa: CASSAERGELFF
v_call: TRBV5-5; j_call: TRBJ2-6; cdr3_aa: CASSLRTGSSGANVLTF
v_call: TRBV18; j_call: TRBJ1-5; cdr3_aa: CASSPSDSYSNQPQHF
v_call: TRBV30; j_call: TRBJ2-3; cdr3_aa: CAWSVGIAGGPGDTQYF
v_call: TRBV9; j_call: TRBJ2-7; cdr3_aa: CASSVGGQGAGEQYF
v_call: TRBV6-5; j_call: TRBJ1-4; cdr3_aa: CATQETGLNLMMFF
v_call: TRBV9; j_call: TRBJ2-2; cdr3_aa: CASSVAGELFF
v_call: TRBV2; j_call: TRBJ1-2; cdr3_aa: CASSFNQGSYTF
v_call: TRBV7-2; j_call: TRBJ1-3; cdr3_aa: CASSLNGFASGNTIYF